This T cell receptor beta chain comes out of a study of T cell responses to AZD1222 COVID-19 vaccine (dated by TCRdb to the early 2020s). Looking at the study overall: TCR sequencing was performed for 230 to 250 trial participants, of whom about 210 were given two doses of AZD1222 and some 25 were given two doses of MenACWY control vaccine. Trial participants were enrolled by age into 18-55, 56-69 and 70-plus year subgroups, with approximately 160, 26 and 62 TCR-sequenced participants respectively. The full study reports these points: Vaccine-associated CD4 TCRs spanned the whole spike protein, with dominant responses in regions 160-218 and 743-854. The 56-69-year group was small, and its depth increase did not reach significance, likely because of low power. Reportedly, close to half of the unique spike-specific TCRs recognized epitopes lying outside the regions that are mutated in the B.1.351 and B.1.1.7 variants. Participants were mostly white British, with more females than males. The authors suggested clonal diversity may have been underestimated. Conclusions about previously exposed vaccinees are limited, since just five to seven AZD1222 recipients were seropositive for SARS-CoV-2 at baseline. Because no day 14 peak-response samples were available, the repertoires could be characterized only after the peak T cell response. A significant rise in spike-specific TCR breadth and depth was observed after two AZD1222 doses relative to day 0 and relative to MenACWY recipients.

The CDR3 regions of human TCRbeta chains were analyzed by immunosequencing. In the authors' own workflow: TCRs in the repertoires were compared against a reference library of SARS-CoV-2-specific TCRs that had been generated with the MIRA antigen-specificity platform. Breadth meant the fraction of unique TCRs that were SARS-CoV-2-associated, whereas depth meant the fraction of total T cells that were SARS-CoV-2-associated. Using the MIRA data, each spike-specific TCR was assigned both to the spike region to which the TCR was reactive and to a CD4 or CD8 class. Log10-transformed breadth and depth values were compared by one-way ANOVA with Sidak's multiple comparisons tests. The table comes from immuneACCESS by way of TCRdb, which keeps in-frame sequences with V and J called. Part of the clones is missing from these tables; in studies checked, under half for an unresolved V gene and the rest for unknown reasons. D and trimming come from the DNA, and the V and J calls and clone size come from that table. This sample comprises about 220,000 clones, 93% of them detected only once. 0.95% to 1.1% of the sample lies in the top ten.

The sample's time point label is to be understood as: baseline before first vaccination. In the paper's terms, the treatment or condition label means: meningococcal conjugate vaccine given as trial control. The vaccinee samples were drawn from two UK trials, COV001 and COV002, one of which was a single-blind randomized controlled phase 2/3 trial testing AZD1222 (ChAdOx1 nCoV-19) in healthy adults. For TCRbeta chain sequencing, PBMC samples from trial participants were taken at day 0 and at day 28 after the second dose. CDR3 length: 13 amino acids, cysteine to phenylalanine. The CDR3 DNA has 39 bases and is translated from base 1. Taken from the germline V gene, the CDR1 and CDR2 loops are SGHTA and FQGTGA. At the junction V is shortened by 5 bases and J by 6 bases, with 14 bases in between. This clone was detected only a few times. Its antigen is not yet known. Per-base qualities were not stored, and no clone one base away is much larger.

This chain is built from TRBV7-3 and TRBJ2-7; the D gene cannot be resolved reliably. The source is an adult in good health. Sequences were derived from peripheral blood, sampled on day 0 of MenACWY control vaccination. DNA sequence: TGTGCCAGCAGCCCAGCGATCCACCGCGAGCAGTACTTC. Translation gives CASSPAIHREQYF.